This T cell receptor beta chain is drawn from a study of T-cell memory formation after mild COVID-19. The table lists this clonotype with a few counts. The CDR3 sequence is 17 residues long. Germline CDR1 is KGHSH and CDR2 is LQKENI. V shed 6 bases, J shed 1 base, and the junction held 14 bases outside the gene matches. TCRdb independently ran MiXCR on the 5' RACE reads; one entry per CDR3 protein. The sample shows 260,000 or so distinct CDR3 sequences, roughly a sixth of them seen only once. The sequenced material came from PBMCs or a T cell subset sorted from them (not recorded which). The sequence was obtained from a man between 18 and 29 years old who had mild COVID-19 (a few samples of this study predate the infection). Cell type and time point are not known. The chain combines TRBV18 with TRBJ2-5; 7 positions agree with TRBD1. The CDR3 DNA follows: TGTGCCAGCTCGACGCCCAATCCCGCAGGGGGCCAAGAGACCCAGTACTTC. Protein: CASSTPNPAGGQETQYF.